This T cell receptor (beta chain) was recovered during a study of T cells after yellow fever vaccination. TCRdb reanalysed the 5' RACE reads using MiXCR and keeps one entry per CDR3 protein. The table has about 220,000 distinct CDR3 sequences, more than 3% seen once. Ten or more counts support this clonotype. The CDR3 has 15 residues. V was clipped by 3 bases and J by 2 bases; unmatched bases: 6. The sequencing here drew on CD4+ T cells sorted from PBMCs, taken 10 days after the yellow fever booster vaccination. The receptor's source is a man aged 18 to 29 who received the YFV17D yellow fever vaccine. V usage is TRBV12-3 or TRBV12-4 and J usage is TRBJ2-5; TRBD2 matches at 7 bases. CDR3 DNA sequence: TGTGCCAGCAGTTTGGGGGGGTTCCAACAAGAGACCCAGTACTTC. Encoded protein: CASSLGGFQQETQYF.